This TCR beta chain was profiled in a study of cytomegalovirus exposure and HLA in healthy donors. Study overall: The 100 to 150 validation repertoires and the approximately 630 first-cohort repertoires shared a platform, a later analysis reported.

Comment on this clone: The antigen is not known.

CDR3 length equals 13 residues. Germline CDR1 and CDR2: LNHNV and YYDKDF (reference sequence). Trimming cost V 0 bases and J 11 bases, with 13 bases left between them. Data came from immunoSEQ multiplex PCR; TCRdb stores just in-frame clones and leaves some out. The data show about 170,000 clones, 95% to 97% seen once. General study findings and limits: In vitro testing confirmed a few CMV-associated chains as specific for CMV antigens.

The donors were in the 120-subject validation cohort, distinct from the roughly 700-subject first cohort. The clonotype comes from a woman aged 18-35 years in good health and CMV-seronegative. The sample taken for sequencing was PBMCs. The V and J genes are TRBV15 and TRBJ1-1, with unresolved D. The CDR3 reads CATSRDSRGEAFF. The CDR3 bases are TGTGCCACCAGCAGAGATTCACGTGGTGAGGCTTTCTTT.